A selection of T cell receptor beta chains follows, all from one sample in a study of blood T cell repertoires in COVID-19. Sequencing used immunoSEQ multiplex PCR; TCRdb keeps in-frame clones, though not all of them. The sample lists over 150,000 clones, about 85% seen once, with approximately 0.63% in the top ten. The sequencing sample was made of peripheral blood. The receptor source for this set is a man aged 55-75 years with COVID-19, enrolled during active disease. CDR3s include the opening cysteine and the closing phenylalanine or tryptophan. A D gene is named only where the DNA matches it firmly. Some rows have no size entry. The others give once, few or many, or a class for an expanded clone.

v_gene	d_gene	len	abundance	j_gene	CDR3nt	CDR3aa
TRBV7-2	TRBD1	17	few	TRBJ2-7	TGTGCCAGCAGCTTAGACAACAAGGGGACAGGGGGCCACGAGCAGTACTTC	CASSLDNKGTGGHEQYF
TRBV6-5	TRBD1	16	.	TRBJ1-1	TGTGCCAGCAGTTACTCCTGGACAGGGGGGGAATCTGAAGCTTTCTTT	CASSYSWTGGESEAFF
TRBV19	TRBD2	16	.	TRBJ2-3	TGTGCCAGTAGGACGGGACTAGCGGGAAGGGCAGATACGCAGTATTTT	CASRTGLAGRADTQYF
TRBV19	TRBD2	18	.	TRBJ2-2	TGTGCCAGTAGTATAGGGAGTAGCGGGGGCCCGAACACCGGGGAGCTGTTTTTT	CASSIGSSGGPNTGELFF
TRBV6-5	TRBD1	16	.	TRBJ1-6	TGTGCCAGCAGTTACTTAGGGGGCTTCAATCGATCACCCCTCCACTTT	CASSYLGGFNRSPLHF
TRBV24-1	.	13	.	TRBJ1-1	TGTGCCACCAGTGACCCGCCCGGGGCTGAAGCTTTCTTT	CATSDPPGAEAFF
TRBV19	TRBD1	15	.	TRBJ1-5	TGTGCCGGTGGACAGGGGGTGCTGAGCAATCAGCCCCAGCATTTT	CAGGQGVLSNQPQHF
TRBV7-3	TRBD2	16	.	TRBJ2-3	TGTGCCAGCAGCAAGGGACTAGCGGGTGTTGGAGATACGCAGTATTTT	CASSKGLAGVGDTQYF
TRBV11-2	TRBD1	15	.	TRBJ2-6	TGTGCCAGCAGCAGAGGGGGCGCTGGGGCCAACGTCCTGACTTTC	CASSRGGAGANVLTF
TRBV27	.	14	.	TRBJ2-5	TGTGCCAGCAGTTTATGGAGCTCCCAAGAGACCCAGTACTTC	CASSLWSSQETQYF
TRBV20-1	.	14	.	TRBJ1-5	TGCAGTGCTATTGAGCCCCGGGGGAATCAGCCCCAGCATTTT	CSAIEPRGNQPQHF
TRBV18	.	13	.	TRBJ1-4	TGTGCCAGCTCTGGGGGCACTAATGAAAAACTGTTTTTT	CASSGGTNEKLFF
TRBV18	.	15	.	TRBJ1-5	TGTGCCAGCTCGGTCGAGGGCTCTCCGGGCCAGCCCCAGCATTTT	CASSVEGSPGQPQHF
TRBV4-3	TRBD2	17	.	TRBJ2-5	TGCGCCAGCAGCCAAGATTGGGGAACTAGCGGGAGAAAGACCCAGTACTTC	CASSQDWGTSGRKTQYF
TRBV4-3	.	15	.	TRBJ1-4	TGCGCCAGCAGCCAAGATAACGCAGCTAATGAAAAACTGTTTTTT	CASSQDNAANEKLFF
TRBV15	TRBD1	15	.	TRBJ2-7	TGTGCCACCAGCAGGAGGGGGCAGGGGCGCGACGAGCAGTACTTC	CATSRRGQGRDEQYF
TRBV6-2/TRBV6-3	.	15	.	TRBJ2-2	TGTGCCAGCAGTTATCGCCGGGGGACGACCGGGGAGCTGTTTTTT	CASSYRRGTTGELFF
TRBV30	.	12	.	TRBJ1-2	TGTGCCTGGAGTGTACAGGGTGGGGGCTACACCTTC	CAWSVQGGGYTF
TRBV19	.	15	.	TRBJ2-7	TGTGCCAGTAGTAACCGGGACTCCGGGACCTCCGAGCAGTACTTC	CASSNRDSGTSEQYF
TRBV7-9	.	16	.	TRBJ2-1	TGTGCCAGCAGCCCCGGGGGGCTAGCGTATAACAATGAGCAGTTCTTC	CASSPGGLAYNNEQFF
TRBV19	.	12	.	TRBJ1-1	TGTGCCAGTAGTATAGGGACAGCAGAAGCTTTCTTT	CASSIGTAEAFF
TRBV6-5	TRBD1	12	few	TRBJ1-2	TGTGCCAGCAGTCTGGCAGGGGGTGGCTACACCTTC	CASSLAGGGYTF
TRBV5-1	TRBD1	16	once	TRBJ2-3	TGCGCCAGCAGCTTGGCCGGACAGGGGTTGACAGATACGCAGTATTTT	CASSLAGQGLTDTQYF
TRBV29-1	TRBD2	15	.	TRBJ2-3	TGCAGCGTTGTGGGTAGCGGGGGGTTCGCAGATACGCAGTATTTT	CSVVGSGGFADTQYF
TRBV4-1	.	16	.	TRBJ1-4	TGCGCCAGCAGCCAAGACCAACGGGGAACTAATGAAAAACTGTTTTTT	CASSQDQRGTNEKLFF
TRBV27	.	14	.	TRBJ2-7	TGTGCCAGCAGTTTTGCGGCTTCTAGCTACGAGCAGTACTTC	CASSFAASSYEQYF
TRBV27	.	15	.	TRBJ1-5	TGTGCCAGCAGTTTATCACAGGGCCAAAATCAGCCCCAGCATTTT	CASSLSQGQNQPQHF
TRBV12-5	TRBD2	15	.	TRBJ2-5	TGTGCTAGTGGTTTGGACGGGAGGGCCGGGGAGACCCAGTACTTC	CASGLDGRAGETQYF